Listed below are T cell receptor beta chains from one sample, sequenced in a study of blood T cell repertoires in COVID-19. Assay used: immunoSEQ multiplex PCR; TCRdb lists only in-frame clones, some missing. Of over 110,000 clones in the sample, roughly 84% are singletons; the top ten hold about 10%. Input material: peripheral blood. All receptors derive from a man between 60 and 70 years old with active or convalescent COVID-19. CDR3s include the opening cysteine and the closing phenylalanine or tryptophan. A D gene is named only where the DNA matches it firmly. Only part of the rows carry a size: once, few, many, or a class if the clone is expanded.

V: TRBV10-3; size: -; length: 13; D: -; J: TRBJ1-1; CDR3: CAISGAGSGIAFF; DNA: TGTGCCATCAGTGGAGCCGGGTCAGGGATAGCTTTCTTT
V: TRBV4-3; size: -; length: 14; D: -; J: TRBJ2-5; CDR3: CASSQGLVRETQYF; DNA: TGCGCCAGCAGCCAAGGACTAGTTCGGGAGACCCAGTACTTC
V: TRBV18; size: -; length: 16; D: TRBD1; J: TRBJ1-2; CDR3: CASSPDSTGGDYGYTF; DNA: TGTGCCAGCTCACCCGACTCGACAGGGGGGGACTATGGCTACACCTTC
V: TRBV4-1; size: -; length: 15; D: -; J: TRBJ1-3; CDR3: CASSMARISGNTIYF; DNA: TGCGCCAGCAGCATGGCGCGGATCTCTGGAAACACCATATATTTT
V: TRBV5-1; size: -; length: 13; D: -; J: TRBJ1-1; CDR3: CASSLQGGVEAFF; DNA: TGCGCCAGCAGCTTACAGGGAGGGGTTGAAGCTTTCTTT
V: TRBV5-8; size: once; length: 15; D: -; J: TRBJ2-2; CDR3: CASSPGQPNTGELFF; DNA: TGTGCCAGCAGCCCAGGACAACCAAACACCGGGGAGCTGTTTTTT
V: TRBV7-8; size: -; length: 14; D: TRBD1; J: TRBJ2-1; CDR3: CASSLGTGRNEQFF; DNA: TGTGCCAGCAGCTTAGGGACAGGTCGCAATGAGCAGTTCTTC
V: TRBV11-3; size: few; length: 13; D: -; J: TRBJ1-4; CDR3: CAISQNGAEKLFF; DNA: TGTGCCATTTCACAGAATGGCGCGGAAAAACTGTTTTTT
V: TRBV15; size: -; length: 17; D: -; J: TRBJ1-2; CDR3: CATSRAGRLPLDYGYTF; DNA: TGTGCCACCAGCAGAGCCGGGAGACTGCCGTTGGACTATGGCTACACCTTC
V: TRBV5-6; size: once; length: 15; D: TRBD1; J: TRBJ1-4; CDR3: CASSLDPTGLEKLFF; DNA: TGTGCCAGCAGCCTGGACCCGACAGGGCTTGAAAAACTGTTTTTT
V: TRBV27; size: -; length: 17; D: TRBD1; J: TRBJ2-3; CDR3: CASSFRPTGFSTDTQYF; DNA: TGTGCCAGCAGTTTCCGACCGACAGGGTTTAGCACAGATACGCAGTATTTT
V: TRBV19; size: -; length: 11; D: TRBD2; J: TRBJ2-1; CDR3: CASKTGGLQFF; DNA: TGTGCCAGTAAAACGGGAGGCCTGCAGTTCTTC
V: TRBV14; size: few; length: 15; D: -; J: TRBJ1-1; CDR3: CASSQVSGRDLQAFF; DNA: TGTGCCAGCAGCCAAGTGTCAGGGAGGGATCTGCAAGCTTTCTTT
V: TRBV2; size: -; length: 15; D: TRBD1; J: TRBJ1-1; CDR3: CASSKWDRLNTEAFF; DNA: TGTGCCAGCAGCAAATGGGACAGGCTGAACACTGAAGCTTTCTTT
V: TRBV11-3; size: -; length: 13; D: -; J: TRBJ2-1; CDR3: CASSSYLTGEQFF; DNA: TGTGCCAGCAGCTCGTACTTGACGGGTGAGCAGTTCTTC
V: TRBV6-2/TRBV6-3; size: -; length: 15; D: TRBD1; J: TRBJ2-5; CDR3: CASSMDRGPGETQYF; DNA: TGTGCCAGCAGTATGGACAGGGGGCCGGGGGAGACCCAGTACTTC
V: TRBV16; size: -; length: 16; D: -; J: TRBJ2-2; CDR3: CASSQPGGIYTGELFF; DNA: TGTGCCAGCAGCCAACCGGGCGGGATATACACCGGGGAGCTGTTTTTT
V: TRBV27; size: few; length: 14; D: TRBD2; J: TRBJ2-5; CDR3: CASRQTSEKETQYF; DNA: TGTGCCAGCAGACAGACTAGCGAAAAAGAGACCCAGTACTTC
V: TRBV7-9; size: -; length: 16; D: -; J: TRBJ1-2; CDR3: CASNIWRGTANYGYTF; DNA: TGTGCCAGCAACATTTGGAGGGGAACAGCTAACTATGGCTACACCTTC
V: TRBV7-9; size: -; length: 16; D: -; J: TRBJ1-2; CDR3: CASSRDLRASNYGYTF; DNA: TGTGCCAGCAGCCGAGATCTGAGGGCCTCTAACTATGGCTACACCTTC
V: TRBV19; size: -; length: 14; D: -; J: TRBJ2-7; CDR3: CASSYEQMSHEQYF; DNA: TGTGCCAGTAGTTACGAACAGATGAGCCACGAGCAGTACTTC
V: TRBV2; size: -; length: 16; D: TRBD2; J: TRBJ2-5; CDR3: CASSDPLAGSQETQYF; DNA: TGTGCCAGCAGTGACCCACTAGCGGGTTCCCAAGAGACCCAGTACTTC
V: TRBV5-4; size: -; length: 15; D: TRBD1; J: TRBJ2-1; CDR3: CASQAEDRGLREQFF; DNA: TGTGCCAGCCAAGCAGAGGACAGGGGGCTGAGGGAGCAGTTCTTC
V: TRBV18; size: few; length: 17; D: TRBD2; J: TRBJ2-1; CDR3: CASSLLAGGPSDDEQFF; DNA: TGTGCCAGCTCACTGCTAGCGGGAGGGCCCTCAGACGATGAGCAGTTCTTC
V: TRBV6-4; size: many; length: 14; D: -; J: TRBJ2-3; CDR3: CASSDGTSTDTQYF; DNA: TGTGCCAGCAGTGATGGGACTAGCACAGATACGCAGTATTTT
V: TRBV27; size: -; length: 14; D: TRBD1; J: TRBJ2-1; CDR3: CASSLTGVYNEQFF; DNA: TGTGCCAGCAGTCTGACAGGGGTCTACAATGAGCAGTTCTTC
V: TRBV30; size: -; length: 14; D: -; J: TRBJ1-4; CDR3: CAWSAGMANEKLFF; DNA: TGTGCCTGGAGCGCCGGGATGGCTAATGAAAAACTGTTTTTT
V: TRBV5-8; size: -; length: 16; D: -; J: TRBJ1-5; CDR3: CASSQGRGNPNQPQHF; DNA: TGTGCCAGCAGCCAGGGGAGGGGGAATCCCAATCAGCCCCAGCATTTT
V: TRBV7-6; size: -; length: 16; D: TRBD1; J: TRBJ1-4; CDR3: CASSSGDSATNEKLFF; DNA: TGTGCCAGCAGCTCAGGGGACAGTGCAACTAATGAAAAACTGTTTTTT
V: TRBV6-5; size: -; length: 14; D: TRBD2; J: TRBJ2-1; CDR3: CASLTSGRREEQFF; DNA: TGTGCCAGCCTGACTAGCGGGAGAAGGGAGGAGCAGTTCTTC
V: TRBV12-3/TRBV12-4; size: -; length: 13; D: TRBD1; J: TRBJ1-2; CDR3: CACQGGPNYGYTF; DNA: TGTGCTTGTCAGGGGGGTCCTAACTATGGCTACACCTTC
V: TRBV24-1; size: -; length: 15; D: TRBD2; J: TRBJ2-2; CDR3: CAAGLAGGGTGELFF; DNA: TGTGCCGCGGGACTAGCGGGAGGAGGGACCGGGGAGCTGTTTTTT
V: TRBV27; size: -; length: 13; D: -; J: TRBJ1-1; CDR3: CASSVQGRTEAFF; DNA: TGTGCCAGCAGTGTACAGGGTCGCACTGAAGCTTTCTTT
V: TRBV2; size: -; length: 13; D: -; J: TRBJ2-5; CDR3: CASSGGVRETQYF; DNA: TGTGCCAGCTCCGGGGGAGTACGGGAGACCCAGTACTTC
V: TRBV4-3; size: -; length: 18; D: -; J: TRBJ1-2; CDR3: CASSQEWGRYANGDGYTF; DNA: TGCGCCAGCAGCCAAGAGTGGGGGCGGTACGCCAACGGGGATGGCTACACCTTC
V: TRBV6-5; size: -; length: 16; D: TRBD1; J: TRBJ2-7; CDR3: CASSYLTGGTPHEQYF; DNA: TGTGCCAGCAGTTACCTCACAGGGGGGACTCCCCACGAGCAGTACTTC
V: TRBV6-5; size: -; length: 15; D: -; J: TRBJ2-1; CDR3: CASSHHTGSTNEQFF; DNA: TGTGCCAGCAGTCATCATACCGGGTCAACCAATGAGCAGTTCTTC
V: TRBV3-1/TRBV3-2; size: -; length: 15; D: TRBD1; J: TRBJ1-2; CDR3: CASSQYGQGLYGYTF; DNA: TGTGCCAGCAGCCAATACGGACAGGGGCTCTATGGCTACACCTTC
V: TRBV2; size: -; length: 15; D: TRBD1; J: TRBJ1-5; CDR3: CASRARGQGNQPQHF; DNA: TGTGCCAGCAGAGCTAGGGGGCAAGGCAATCAGCCCCAGCATTTT
V: TRBV18; size: -; length: 15; D: -; J: TRBJ1-4; CDR3: CASSSRGATNEKLFF; DNA: TGTGCCAGCTCAAGCAGGGGCGCAACTAATGAAAAACTGTTTTTT
V: TRBV7-2; size: -; length: 13; D: -; J: TRBJ1-1; CDR3: CASSPRVRAVAFF; DNA: TGTGCCAGCAGCCCTAGGGTCAGGGCAGTGGCTTTCTTT
V: TRBV6-5; size: few; length: 12; D: -; J: TRBJ1-1; CDR3: CASSPRAPEAFF; DNA: TGTGCCAGCAGTCCCAGGGCCCCCGAAGCTTTCTTT
V: TRBV19; size: few; length: 12; D: -; J: TRBJ1-6; CDR3: CASSPINSPLHF; DNA: TGTGCCAGTAGCCCTATAAATTCACCCCTCCACTTT
V: TRBV11-3; size: -; length: 20; D: TRBD2; J: TRBJ2-3; CDR3: CASSLDSRETPITSTDTQYF; DNA: TGTGCCAGCAGCTTAGACTCGCGGGAGACCCCGATTACTAGCACAGATACGCAGTATTTT
V: TRBV25-1; size: -; length: 14; D: TRBD1; J: TRBJ1-1; CDR3: CASSEGQGYTEAFF; DNA: TGTGCCAGCAGTGAAGGACAGGGCTACACTGAAGCTTTCTTT
V: TRBV5-5; size: -; length: 14; D: -; J: TRBJ1-1; CDR3: CASSRLQGITEAFF; DNA: TGTGCCAGCAGCCGTTTACAGGGTATCACTGAAGCTTTCTTT
V: TRBV11-3; size: -; length: 16; D: TRBD2; J: TRBJ2-7; CDR3: CASRYTGTGRTYEQYF; DNA: TGTGCCAGCAGATATACCGGGACCGGGAGGACCTACGAGCAGTACTTC
V: TRBV6-2/TRBV6-3; size: -; length: 18; D: TRBD1; J: TRBJ2-7; CDR3: CASSTTGTGGAILYEQYF; DNA: TGTGCCAGCAGTACAACCGGGACAGGGGGGGCGATCCTCTACGAGCAGTACTTC
V: TRBV3-1/TRBV3-2; size: -; length: 19; D: TRBD1; J: TRBJ2-5; CDR3: CASSHPTGGSVTPLETQYF; DNA: TGTGCCAGCAGCCATCCGACAGGGGGCTCGGTCACCCCTCTGGAGACCCAGTACTTC
V: TRBV6-2/TRBV6-3; size: -; length: 13; D: -; J: TRBJ2-7; CDR3: CASSGGLNYEQYF; DNA: TGTGCCAGCAGTGGGGGACTGAACTACGAGCAGTACTTC
V: TRBV30; size: -; length: 17; D: TRBD1; J: TRBJ1-5; CDR3: CAWSLTRTGVGNQPQHF; DNA: TGTGCCTGGAGTTTAACTAGGACAGGGGTGGGCAATCAGCCCCAGCATTTT